Below are 6 T cell receptor beta chains sequenced from a single sample in a study of regulatory T cells in long-lasting Graves disease. Building of the TCR beta libraries involved iRepertoire HTBI primers and Arm-PCR of CDR3 regions. TCRdb redid the calling of the multiplex PCR reads with MiXCR, one entry per CDR3 protein. Of hundreds of thousands of distinct CDR3 sequences in the sample, less than 20% were seen once. The time point was: newly diagnosed GD, antithyroid drugs for less than 3 months. PBMC RNA served as the TCR library source. These data also formed part of another study, on T cells in Graves' hyperthyroidism and ophthalmopathy.

The input for sequencing was peripheral blood mononuclear cells (PBMCs), taken at new diagnosis, from a patient treated with antithyroid drugs. All receptors come from a woman aged 25 to 39 with Graves disease.

The rearrangement links TRBV11-2 to TRBJ2-5; 8 positions match TRBD2. The germline CDR1 and CDR2 sequences are SGHAT and FQNNGV. The CDR3 contains 14 residues. After removal of 2 bases from V and 7 bases from J, the junction contained 6 bases not matched to a gene. CDR3 sequence reads: CASSLLTSVGTQYF. The CDR3 nucleotides are TGTGCCAGCAGCTTATTGACTAGCGTCGGGACCCAGTACTTC.

A remark on this clonotype: The conserved phenylalanine or tryptophan is not found at the CDR3 terminus, so this likely reflects a read error. The limits of the CDR3 on the DNA are not certain, so only TCRdb's listed CDR3 is given. The CDR3: CASSSLDRVALRI. The rearrangement uses TRBV28 and TRBJ2-7; TRBD1, the D gene given by the table, was not confirmed from the DNA. Germline CDR1 reads MDHEN; CDR2 reads SYDVKM. The CDR3 adds up to 13 amino acids, both ends counted.

This clonotype was detected a few times. The chain links TRBV28 to TRBJ2-2, with D perhaps given as TRBD1 or TRBD2 (5 bases each). V was pared by 5 bases and J by 4 bases, with 14 bases between. Germline V gene data show CDR1 as MDHEN and CDR2 as SYDVKM. CDR3 length: 15 residues. In nucleotides, the CDR3 is TGTGCCAGCAGTACGGGGCCCGAGACCACCGGGGAGCTGTTTTTT. Protein: CASSTGPETTGELFF.

This clonotype was observed many times. The CDR3 is CASSLGTSGRPGEQFF. The CDR3 DNA reads TGTGCCAGCAGCTTAGGGACTAGCGGGAGGCCTGGTGAGCAGTTCTTC. The chain joins TRBV11-1 to TRBJ2-1, with 14 nucleotides matching TRBD2. Germline CDR1 SGHAT, CDR2 FQDESV (reference sequence). Trimming cost V 1 base and J 9 bases; bases outside gene matches: 5. The CDR3 is 16 residues long.

This clonotype was counted a few times. The chain recombines TRBV7-3 with TRBJ2-1, with 8 bases identical to TRBD1. The V gene's germline CDR1 is SGHTA and CDR2 FQGTGA. This CDR3 has 14 residues. Trimming removed 7 bases from V and 4 bases from J; junction bases left unmatched: 6. CDR3 nucleotide sequence: TGTGCCAGCAAACCGGGACAGGAGTACAATGAGCAGTTCTTC. Its protein is CASKPGQEYNEQFF.

V gene TRBV19 combines with J gene TRBJ2-6; either TRBD1 or TRBD2 may supply D (5 bases each). Deletions cut 5 bases from V and 1 base from J, with 12 bases between. The CDR3 consists of 16 residues. CDR1 LNHDA and CDR2 SQIVND come from the germline V gene (reference sequence). As DNA, the CDR3 is TGTGCCAGTAGTGACAGCCGCGGGTCTGGGGCCAACGTCCTGACTTTC. Encoded protein: CASSDSRGSGANVLTF.